Listed below are T cell receptor beta chains from one sample, sequenced in a study of regulatory T cells in long-lasting Graves disease. TCRdb ran MiXCR on the multiplex PCR reads and lists one entry per CDR3 protein. The data contain 580,000 or so distinct CDR3 sequences, about 16% of them singletons. The same data also contributed to another study, on T cells in Graves' hyperthyroidism and ophthalmopathy.

The sample consisted of peripheral blood mononuclear cells (PBMCs), taken at new diagnosis, from a patient treated with antithyroid drugs. Every receptor here comes from a young man with Graves disease. Both conserved end residues are part of each CDR3. The D gene is left open where the match is weak. The size of a clone is reported for some rows only, either as once, few or many, or as a class for expanded clones.

clone_size d_call j_call v_call cdr3_aa cdr3_nt
few - TRBJ2-2 TRBV2 CASTGYNVPGELFF TGTGCCAGCACTGGGTATAACGTTCCCGGGGAGCTGTTTTTT
few - TRBJ2-3 TRBV6-5 CASSYRTPGSDTQYF TGTGCCAGCAGTTACCGGACCCCGGGGTCAGATACGCAGTATTTT
many - TRBJ1-2 TRBV5-4 CASTEPTNYGYTF TGTGCCAGCACCGAACCAACTAACTATGGCTACACCTTC
few TRBD1 TRBJ1-1 TRBV9 CASSGGQGHRSAFF TGTGCCAGCAGCGGGGGACAGGGTCATCGATCGGCTTTCTTT
- TRBD1 TRBJ1-4 TRBV5-8 CASSGRDRGEKLFF TGTGCCAGCAGCGGCCGGGACAGGGGTGAAAAACTGTTTTTT
many - TRBJ2-7 TRBV6-1 CASSPFREIREQYF TGTGCCAGCAGTCCATTCCGGGAGATTAGAGAGCAGTACTTC
few - TRBJ2-7 TRBV20-1 CSARDRDGATTYEQYF TGCAGTGCTAGAGATCGCGATGGCGCCACTACCTACGAGCAGTACTTC
- TRBD2 TRBJ2-3 TRBV30 CAWSLAGGTDTQYF TGTGCCTGGAGTTTAGCGGGAGGAACAGATACGCAGTATTTT
many TRBD1 TRBJ1-1 TRBV20-1 CSARDRLDTEAFF TGCAGTGCGAGGGACAGGCTAGACACTGAAGCTTTCTTT
few - TRBJ2-1 TRBV5-1 CASSLAYQDNEQFF TGCGCCAGCAGCTTGGCCTACCAGGACAATGAGCAGTTCTTC
few TRBD1 TRBJ2-1 TRBV9 CASSAPGGDEQFF TGTGCCAGCAGCGCACCAGGGGGCGATGAGCAGTTCTTC
- - TRBJ2-7 TRBV9 CASSARGSYEQYF TGTGCCAGCAGCGCCAGGGGCTCCTACGAGCAGTACTTC
few - TRBJ2-2 TRBV19 CASRGLDTGELFF TGTGCCAGTAGAGGGCTGGACACCGGGGAGCTGTTTTTT
many - TRBJ2-1 TRBV2 CASSESHGSFNEQFF TGTGCCAGCAGTGAATCGCACGGGAGTTTCAATGAGCAGTTCTTC
- - TRBJ2-7 TRBV9 CASSVGTVGGYEQYF TGTGCCAGCAGCGTAGGGACGGTTGGAGGCTACGAGCAGTACTTC
many TRBD2 TRBJ2-1 TRBV4-1 CASSHPSGRGLGNEQFF TGCGCCAGCAGCCACCCTAGCGGGAGGGGGCTGGGCAATGAGCAGTTCTTC
many TRBD1 TRBJ1-1 TRBV20-1 CSARDRGGGASTEAFF TGCAGTGCTAGGGACAGGGGAGGTGGGGCGAGCACTGAAGCTTTCTTT
many - TRBJ1-1 TRBV20-1 CSARVETEAFF TGCAGTGCTAGAGTGGAGACTGAAGCTTTCTTT
many - TRBJ1-1 TRBV3-1 CASSQAPGGLNTEAFF TGTGCCAGCAGCCAAGCCCCCGGCGGACTGAACACTGAAGCTTTCTTT
many - TRBJ2-7 TRBV15 CATSIFRGSYEQYF TGTGCCACCAGCATCTTTAGGGGCTCCTACGAGCAGTACTTC
many TRBD1 TRBJ1-2 TRBV6-2/TRBV6-3 CASRRTGVTYGYTF TGTGCCAGCAGACGGACAGGGGTGACCTATGGCTACACCTTC
many - TRBJ1-5 TRBV12-3/TRBV12-4 CASRRGGGDSGPQHF TGTGCCAGCAGACGAGGTGGGGGGGATTCGGGGCCCCAGCATTTT
many - TRBJ2-7 TRBV29-1 CSVVREPPYEQYF TGCAGCGTTGTTCGGGAGCCTCCCTACGAGCAGTACTTC
few - TRBJ2-5 TRBV9 CASSAEMGTQYF TGTGCCAGCAGCGCCGAGATGGGGACCCAGTACTTC
- TRBD1 TRBJ1-6 TRBV6-5 CASSYTDRPNSPLHF TGTGCCAGCAGTTACACGGACAGGCCGAATTCACCCCTCCACTTT